The 13 T cell receptor beta chains listed next were all sequenced from one sample in a study of blood T cell repertoires in COVID-19. Clones were read by immunoSEQ multiplex PCR, and TCRdb kept only the in-frame ones, dropping some. The data hold around 250,000 clones, with about 83% observed a single time. The sequencing sample was made of peripheral blood. Receptors were obtained from a man older than 75 with acute or convalescent COVID-19.

The genes are TRBV9 and TRBJ1-1, with TRBD1 matching 7 bases. The germline gives CDR1 SGDLS, CDR2 YYNGEE. The CDR3 has 17 residues. V was pared by 0 bases and J by 4 bases, with 12 bases of the junction left unmatched. The CDR3 reads CASSVEANRGLGTEAFF. CDR3 bases: TGTGCCAGCAGCGTAGAGGCAAACAGGGGCCTGGGCACTGAAGCTTTCTTT.

This clone was detected once. This sequence joins TRBV4-1 and TRBJ2-1, with D possibly matching TRBD1 (5 bases). V was cut by 7 bases and J by 8 bases, with 15 bases left in between. The CDR3 runs to 13 residues. Germline values: CDR1 MGHRA, CDR2 YSYEKL. This CDR3 reads CASKLAGSDEQFF. The CDR3 bases are TGCGCCAGCAAGTTGGCAGGGTCGGATGAGCAGTTCTTC.

This chain uses TRBV5-1 with TRBJ1-1; D remains ambiguous. Trimming shortened V by 4 bases and J by 3 bases, and 10 bases separated the two germline ends. This CDR3 has 13 amino acids. CDR1 is SGHRS and CDR2 is YFSETQ in the germline V gene. DNA of the CDR3: TGCGCCAGCAGCCCCGGGTGGGACACTGAAGCTTTCTTT. It is translated as CASSPGWDTEAFF.

The count of this clone is one. This rearrangement joins TRBV6-2 or TRBV6-3 to TRBJ2-7; tentative D call: TRBD2 (6 bases). The CDR3 has 16 residues. The V gene's germline CDR1 is MNHEY and CDR2 SVGEGT. Trimming took 2 bases from V and 2 from J, leaving 16 bases between them. Here the CDR3 DNA reads TGTGCCAGCAGTTACGGGACTTTGACGGTTCCCTACGAGCAGTACTTC. Its translation: CASSYGTLTVPYEQYF.

This clone was observed once. The chain uses TRBV18 and TRBJ2-2; no clear D. CDR1 and CDR2 (germline): KGHSH, LQKENI. The V end was cut by 4 bases, the J end by 5 bases, with 8 bases between. This CDR3 region has 13 residues. The CDR3 DNA follows: TGTGCCAGCTCACTCTCAGCGACCGGGGAGCTGTTTTTT. As protein: CASSLSATGELFF. Combining the CDR3 with reference TRBV18 and TRBJ2-2 gives the whole variable domain NAGVMQNPRHLVRRRGQEARLRCSPMKGHSHVYWYRQLPEEGLKFMVYLQKENIIDESGMPKERFSAEFPKEGPSILRIQQVVRGDSAAYFCASSLSATGELFFGEGSRLTVL.

The J gene is TRBJ2-5, the V gene TRBV25-1; D is perhaps TRBD2 (5 bases). Germline CDR1 is MGHDK and CDR2 is SYGVNS. V lost 4 bases, J lost 9 bases, and 12 bases lay in between. The CDR3 extends over 12 amino acids. The CDR3 DNA reads TGTGCCAGCAGTGTCCCCCAGGAGGCCCAGTACTTC. Its translation: CASSVPQEAQYF. The variable domain in full, with the rest retrieved from reference TRBV25-1 and TRBJ2-5, is EADIYQTPRYLVIGTGKKITLECSQTMGHDKMYWYQQDPGMELHLIHYSYGVNSTEKGDLSSESTVSRIRTEHFPLTLESARPSHTSQYLCASSVPQEAQYFGPGTRLLVL.

The genes are TRBV28 and TRBJ1-2; 9 bases map to TRBD1. Trimming took 3 bases from V and 4 from J; bases not matched to a gene: 12. CDR1 is MDHEN, CDR2 SYDVKM, per germline. This CDR3 has 17 amino acids. In DNA form, the CDR3 reads TGTGCCAGCAGTTTTTCCGGACAGGGGCGGAGTAGCTATGGCTACACCTTC. Translation: CASSFSGQGRSSYGYTF.

The chain joins TRBV7-2 to TRBJ1-5, with 7 bases aligning to TRBD1. The length of the CDR3 is 14 residues. From germline, CDR1 is SGHTA and CDR2 FQGNSA. The trim removed 5 bases at V and 5 bases at J, leaving 6 bases unmatched. CDR3 sequence: CASSIRQGDQPQHF. CDR3 coding DNA: TGTGCCAGCAGCATCCGACAGGGCGATCAGCCCCAGCATTTT.

The chain combines TRBV28 with TRBJ1-5; 8 bases line up with TRBD1. From germline, CDR1 is MDHEN and CDR2 SYDVKM. Trimming took 7 bases from V and 5 from J; bases not matched to a gene: 13. CDR3 length: 16 amino acids. The chain's CDR3 is CASTTGTGWFDQPQHF. Written as DNA, the CDR3 is TGTGCCAGCACCACTGGGACAGGATGGTTCGATCAGCCCCAGCATTTT.

V gene TRBV6-5 combines with J gene TRBJ2-5, with D possibly being TRBD2 (7 bases). The CDR3 covers 14 residues. Germline CDR1 reads MNHEY; CDR2 reads SVGAGI. V lost 6 bases and J lost 5, with 16 bases in between. In nucleotides, the CDR3 is TGTGCCAGCAGAAAGAGGGGGGGCCGTGAGACCCAGTACTTC. Its translation: CASRKRGGRETQYF.

CDR3 DNA: TGTGCCAGCAGCTTGAGGCAGGTTGGGGAGCAGTACTTC. This gives the protein CASSLRQVGEQYF. The rearrangement uses TRBV5-4 and TRBJ2-7, with D unresolved. The CDR3 contains 13 residues. Trimming cost V 1 base and J 7 bases, with 12 bases left between them. CDR1 and CDR2 (germline): SGHNT, YYREEE (reference sequence).

The chain employs TRBV19 and TRBJ1-2; no firm D call. CDR1 is LNHDA and CDR2 is SQIVND in the germline V gene (reference sequence). Trimming removed 7 bases at V and 5 bases at J, with 20 bases between. This CDR3 is built from 15 residues. CDR3 amino acids: CASTSRTFGGYGYTF. CDR3 sequence (DNA): TGTGCCAGTACCTCACGGACCTTCGGAGGGTATGGCTACACCTTC.

The rearrangement joins TRBV10-1 to TRBJ1-1; 7 nucleotides agree with TRBD1. CDR3 length: 13 amino acids. The V gene's germline CDR1 is WNHNN and CDR2 SYGVQD (reference sequence). V gave up 4 bases and J gave up 5 bases; unmatched junction bases: 4. This CDR3 is CASSGQGGTEAFF. CDR3 coding DNA: TGCGCCAGCAGTGGACAGGGCGGGACTGAAGCTTTCTTT.